A selection of T cell receptor beta chains follows, all from one sample in a study of shared clonotypes between healthy human individuals. The protocol was immunoSEQ multiplex PCR, while the TCRdb copy is restricted to in-frame clones and leaves out a portion. The data contain hundreds of thousands of clones, around 81% of them singletons. What was sequenced was PBMCs. The receptors originated from a woman aged 40-49 years in good health. Some clones in this sample may be carry-over from other donors' samples. CDR3s include the opening cysteine and the closing phenylalanine or tryptophan. A D gene is named only where the DNA matches it firmly. Not every row has a clone size; where given, it reads once, few, many or a size class.

clone size	V gene	D gene	J gene	CDR3 length	CDR3 DNA	CDR3 protein
once	TRBV6-6	NA	TRBJ1-5	13	TGTGCCAGCAGTGGACCGCACAATCAGCCCCAGCATTTT	CASSGPHNQPQHF
NA	TRBV5-1	NA	TRBJ2-3	16	TGCGCCAGCAGCTTGATTCCGAGACATAGCACAGATACGCAGTATTTT	CASSLIPRHSTDTQYF
NA	TRBV9	NA	TRBJ2-1	17	TGTGCCAGCAGCGTAGTGGGGGGCGGTAGCTCCTACAATGAGCAGTTCTTC	CASSVVGGGSSYNEQFF
few	TRBV5-4	TRBD2	TRBJ2-7	15	TGTGCCAGCAGCCTGGGAAGTTTACTAGCGGGAGAGCAGTACTTC	CASSLGSLLAGEQYF
once	TRBV5-4	NA	TRBJ1-5	16	TGTGCCAGCAGCGATTCAACAGGTGGCCCCAGGCAGCCCCAGCATTTT	CASSDSTGGPRQPQHF
NA	TRBV10-1	TRBD1	TRBJ2-7	16	TGCGCCAGCAGTGAGTCCCCGGGACAGGGAGATGGCGAGCAGTACTTC	CASSESPGQGDGEQYF
NA	TRBV4-1	TRBD1	TRBJ1-1	15	TGCGCCAGCAGCCAACCCGGGACAGGGTTTGATGAAGCTTTCTTT	CASSQPGTGFDEAFF
many	TRBV5-1	NA	TRBJ2-7	13	TGCGCCAGCAGCTTGAGGCAGGGTAGCGAGCAGTACTTC	CASSLRQGSEQYF
NA	TRBV30	NA	TRBJ1-4	12	TGTGCCTGGAGTGTACGTAAGGAAAAACTGTTTTTT	CAWSVRKEKLFF
many	TRBV4-1	TRBD2	TRBJ2-1	15	TGCGCCAGCAGGTTTAGCGGGAGCTCCTACAATGAGCAGTTCTTC	CASRFSGSSYNEQFF
NA	TRBV28	NA	TRBJ2-7	14	TGTGCCAGCAGTTTATGGCAGAGCTCCTACGAGCAGTACTTC	CASSLWQSSYEQYF
NA	TRBV11-2	TRBD2	TRBJ2-1	15	TGTGCCAGCTCCCAGACTAGCGGGAGCCCCCCGGGGCAGTTCTTC	CASSQTSGSPPGQFF
once	TRBV6-1	NA	TRBJ2-3	16	TGTGCCAGCAGTGAAGCGCCGGCTAGCGGCACAGATACGCAGTATTTT	CASSEAPASGTDTQYF
NA	TRBV6-5	NA	TRBJ1-5	15	TGTGCCAGCAGGTCCCTCAGGGGCCCCAATCAGCCCCAGCATTTT	CASRSLRGPNQPQHF
NA	TRBV19	TRBD2	TRBJ2-7	16	TGTGCCAGTAGTAAACAGCAGCGGGAGGACTCCTACGAGCAGTACTTC	CASSKQQREDSYEQYF
NA	TRBV6-5	NA	TRBJ2-3	12	TGTGCCAGCAGTTACTTAGGCGATACGCAGTATTTT	CASSYLGDTQYF
NA	TRBV6-6	NA	TRBJ2-3	12	TGTGCCAGCAGTAGACGCACAGATACGCAGTATTTT	CASSRRTDTQYF
NA	TRBV27	NA	TRBJ2-7	16	NA	CASSSSGLARSYEQYF
NA	TRBV29-1	TRBD2	TRBJ2-3	17	TGCAGCGTTGTCCCCAGGGGGGCGGGAGGGCCGTCAGATACGCAGTATTTT	CSVVPRGAGGPSDTQYF
NA	TRBV18	NA	TRBJ1-1	13	TGTGCCAGCTCACGGACAGAGAACACTGAAGCTTTCTTT	CASSRTENTEAFF
NA	TRBV7-2	NA	TRBJ1-5	14	TGTGCCAGCAGCTTACTCGGCAGGGAGCAGCCCCAGCATTTT	CASSLLGREQPQHF